Included here is one T cell receptor beta chain sequence, with context. Its cognate antigen is unknown. The data were taken from a study of vaccination effects on CD4 cells after COVID-19. Study results and limitations: Clonal contraction was marked in infection- and vaccine-induced clones late after vaccination. Convalescent patients were few in the study, and early post-infection timepoints were absent.

TCRdb's table, derived via immunoSEQ multiplex PCR, lists solely in-frame clones and lacks some. The sample lists approximately 37,000 clones; over 80% were seen once. CD4+ T cell isolation took place after more than eight days of culture. Trimming pared 2 bases from V and 5 bases from J, leaving 9 bases between. There are 13 residues in the CDR3. Per germline, CDR1 GTSNPN and CDR2 SVGIG (reference sequence). Sequences were derived from CD4+ T cells from PBMCs cultured without peptide, sampled before COVID-19 vaccination. The TCR originated in a human donor who received a COVID-19 vaccine. This chain links TRBV30 with TRBJ2-2, with a weak D call TRBD2 (7 bases). The CDR3 protein is CAWSRGGTGELFF. The CDR3 bases are TGTGCCTGGAGTAGGGGGGGAACCGGGGAGCTGTTTTTT.